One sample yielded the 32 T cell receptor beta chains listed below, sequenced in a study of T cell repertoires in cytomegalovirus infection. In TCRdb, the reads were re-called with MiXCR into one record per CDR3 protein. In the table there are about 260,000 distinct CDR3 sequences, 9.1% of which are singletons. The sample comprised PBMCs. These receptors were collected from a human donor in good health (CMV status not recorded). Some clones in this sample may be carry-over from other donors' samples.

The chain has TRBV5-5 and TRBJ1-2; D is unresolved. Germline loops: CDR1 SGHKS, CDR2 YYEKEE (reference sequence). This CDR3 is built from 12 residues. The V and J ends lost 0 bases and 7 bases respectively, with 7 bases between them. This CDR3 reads CASSLGLAGYTF. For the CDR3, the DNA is TGTGCCAGCAGCTTGGGACTAGCTGGCTACACCTTC. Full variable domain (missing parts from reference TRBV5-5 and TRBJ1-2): DAGVTQSPTHLIKTRGQQVTLRCSPISGHKSVSWYQQVLGQGPQFIFQYYEKEERGRGNFPDRFSARQFPNYSSELNVNALLLGDSALYLCASSLGLAGYTFGSGTRLTVV.

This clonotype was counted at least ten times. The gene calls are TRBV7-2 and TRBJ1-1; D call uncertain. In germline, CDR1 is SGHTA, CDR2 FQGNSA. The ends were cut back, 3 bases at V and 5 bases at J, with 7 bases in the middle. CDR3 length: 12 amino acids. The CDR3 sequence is CASSLDETEAFF. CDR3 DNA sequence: TGTGCCAGCAGCTTGGATGAAACTGAAGCTTTCTTT.

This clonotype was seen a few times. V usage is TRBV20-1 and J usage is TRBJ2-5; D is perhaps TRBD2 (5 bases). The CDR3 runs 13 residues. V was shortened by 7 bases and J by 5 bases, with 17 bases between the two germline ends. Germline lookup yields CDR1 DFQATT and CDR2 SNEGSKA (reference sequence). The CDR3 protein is CSGGSSRRETQYF. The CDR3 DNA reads TGCAGTGGGGGATCAAGTCGGAGGGAGACCCAGTACTTC.

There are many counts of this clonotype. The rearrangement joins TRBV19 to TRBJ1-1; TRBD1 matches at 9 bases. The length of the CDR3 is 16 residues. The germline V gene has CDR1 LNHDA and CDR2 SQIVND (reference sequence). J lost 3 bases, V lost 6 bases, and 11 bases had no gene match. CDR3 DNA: TGTGCCAGTAGCCCGGGACAGGGCCCTGGGGACACTGAAGCTTTCTTT. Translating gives CASSPGQGPGDTEAFF.

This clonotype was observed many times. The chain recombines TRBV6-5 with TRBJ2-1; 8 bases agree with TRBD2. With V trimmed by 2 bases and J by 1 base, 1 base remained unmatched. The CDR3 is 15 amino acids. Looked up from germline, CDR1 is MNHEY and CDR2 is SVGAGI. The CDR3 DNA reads TGTGCCAGCAGTTACGTAGCGGGATCCTACAATGAGCAGTTCTTC. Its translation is CASSYVAGSYNEQFF.

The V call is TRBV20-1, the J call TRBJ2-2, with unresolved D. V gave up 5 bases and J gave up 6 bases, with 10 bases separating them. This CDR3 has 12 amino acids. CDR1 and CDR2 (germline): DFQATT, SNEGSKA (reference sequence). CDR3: CSASVGPGELFF. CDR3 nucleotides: TGCAGTGCTTCTGTAGGGCCCGGGGAGCTGTTTTTT.

CDR3 nucleotide sequence: TGTGCCTGGAGTGTAACCGCTAGCAATCAGCCCCAGCATTTT. This gives the protein CAWSVTASNQPQHF. The chain joins TRBV30 to TRBJ1-5; D is unresolved. This CDR3 has 14 amino acids. Trimming took off 0 bases at V and 0 bases at J, with 6 bases between the two ends. The germline CDR1 and CDR2 sequences are GTSNPN and SVGIG (reference sequence).

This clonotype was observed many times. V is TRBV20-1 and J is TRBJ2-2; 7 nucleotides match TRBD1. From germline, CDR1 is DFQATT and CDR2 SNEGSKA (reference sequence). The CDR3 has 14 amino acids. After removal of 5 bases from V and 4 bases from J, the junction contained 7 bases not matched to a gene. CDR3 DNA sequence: TGCAGTGCTCGTAGACAGGGTGGCACCGGGGAGCTGTTTTTT. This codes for CSARRQGGTGELFF.

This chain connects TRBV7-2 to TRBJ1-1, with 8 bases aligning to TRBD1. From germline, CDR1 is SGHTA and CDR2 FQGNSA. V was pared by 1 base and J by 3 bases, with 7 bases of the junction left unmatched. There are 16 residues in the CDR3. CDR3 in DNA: TGTGCCAGCAGCTTAGGGACAGGGCCTGCGGACACTGAAGCTTTCTTT. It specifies CASSLGTGPADTEAFF.

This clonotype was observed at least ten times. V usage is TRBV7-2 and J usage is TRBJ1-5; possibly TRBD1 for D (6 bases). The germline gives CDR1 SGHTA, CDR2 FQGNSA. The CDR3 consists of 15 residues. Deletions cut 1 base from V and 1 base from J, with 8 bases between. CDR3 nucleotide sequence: TGTGCCAGCAGCTTAGGGGGACAAAGCAATCAGCCCCAGCATTTT. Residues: CASSLGGQSNQPQHF. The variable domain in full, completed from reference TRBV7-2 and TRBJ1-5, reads GAGVSQSPSNKVTEKGKDVELRCDPISGHTALYWYRQSLGQGLEFLIYFQGNSAPDKSGLPSDRFSAERTGGSVSTLTIQRTQQEDSAVYLCASSLGGQSNQPQHFGDGTRLSIL.

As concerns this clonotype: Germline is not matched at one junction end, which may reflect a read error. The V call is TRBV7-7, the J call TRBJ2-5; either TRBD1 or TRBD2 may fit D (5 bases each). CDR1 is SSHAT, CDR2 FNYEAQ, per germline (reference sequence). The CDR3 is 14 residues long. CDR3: CASSLPGRQETQYF. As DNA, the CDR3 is TGTGCTAGCAGCTTACCGGGGCGGCAAGAGACCCAGTACTTC.

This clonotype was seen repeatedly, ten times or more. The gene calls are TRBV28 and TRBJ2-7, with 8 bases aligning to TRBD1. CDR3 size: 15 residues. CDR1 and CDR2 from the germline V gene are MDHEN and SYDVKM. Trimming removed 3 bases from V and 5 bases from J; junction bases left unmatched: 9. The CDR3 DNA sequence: TGTGCCAGCAGTTTTCTGGACAGGGAGGTCCACGAGCAGTACTTC. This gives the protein CASSFLDREVHEQYF.

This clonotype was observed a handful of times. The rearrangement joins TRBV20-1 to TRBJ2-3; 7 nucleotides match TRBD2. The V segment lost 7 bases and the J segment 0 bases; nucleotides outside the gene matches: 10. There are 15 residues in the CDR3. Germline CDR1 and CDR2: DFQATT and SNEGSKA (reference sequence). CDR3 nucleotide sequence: TGCAGTGTTCAGGTGGCTAGCGGAAGCACAGATACGCAGTATTTT. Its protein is CSVQVASGSTDTQYF.

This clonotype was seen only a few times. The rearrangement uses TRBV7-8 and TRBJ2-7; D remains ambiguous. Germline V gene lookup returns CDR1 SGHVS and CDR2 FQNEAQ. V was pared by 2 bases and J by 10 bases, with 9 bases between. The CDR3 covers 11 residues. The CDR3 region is CASSLWGYQYF. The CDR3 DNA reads TGTGCCAGCAGCTTATGGGGATACCAGTACTTC.

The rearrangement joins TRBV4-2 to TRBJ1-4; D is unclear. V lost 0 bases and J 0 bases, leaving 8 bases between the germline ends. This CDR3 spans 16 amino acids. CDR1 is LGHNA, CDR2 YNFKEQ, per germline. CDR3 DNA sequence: TGTGCCAGCAGCCAAGATTTCAGTGCAACTAATGAAAAACTGTTTTTT. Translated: CASSQDFSATNEKLFF.

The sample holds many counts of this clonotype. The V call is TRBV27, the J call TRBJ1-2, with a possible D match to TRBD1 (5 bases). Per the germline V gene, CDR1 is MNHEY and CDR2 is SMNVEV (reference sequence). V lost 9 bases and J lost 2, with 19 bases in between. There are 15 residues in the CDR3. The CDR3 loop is CASRARQSLNYGYTF. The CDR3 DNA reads TGTGCCAGTCGGGCCCGACAGAGCTTGAACTATGGCTACACCTTC.

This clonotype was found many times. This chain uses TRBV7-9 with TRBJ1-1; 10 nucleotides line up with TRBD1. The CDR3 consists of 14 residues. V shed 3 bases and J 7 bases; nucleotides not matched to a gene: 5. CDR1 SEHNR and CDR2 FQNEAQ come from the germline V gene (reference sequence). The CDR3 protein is CASSLTGGEGEAFF. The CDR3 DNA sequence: TGTGCCAGCAGCTTGACAGGGGGCGAGGGTGAAGCTTTCTTT.

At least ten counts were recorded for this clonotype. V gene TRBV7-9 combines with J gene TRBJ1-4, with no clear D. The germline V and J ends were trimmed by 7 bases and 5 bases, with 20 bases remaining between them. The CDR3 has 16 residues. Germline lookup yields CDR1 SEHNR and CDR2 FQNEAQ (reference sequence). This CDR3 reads CASTLGGGGPNEKLFF. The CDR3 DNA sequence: TGTGCCAGCACTCTCGGCGGTGGCGGTCCAAATGAAAAACTGTTTTTT.

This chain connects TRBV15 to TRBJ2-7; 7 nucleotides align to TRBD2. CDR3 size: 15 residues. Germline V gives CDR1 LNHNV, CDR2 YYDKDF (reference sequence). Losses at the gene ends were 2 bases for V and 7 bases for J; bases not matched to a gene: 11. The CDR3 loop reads CATSRSQGGLGEQYF. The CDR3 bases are TGTGCCACCAGCAGATCCCAGGGAGGGCTGGGGGAGCAGTACTTC.

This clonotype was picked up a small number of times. In DNA form, the CDR3 reads TGTGCCAGCAGCACTTGGGAGACTGAAGCTTTCTTT. Translated: CASSTWETEAFF. The rearrangement joins TRBV7-9 to TRBJ1-1; D gene ambiguous. Trimming stripped 5 bases from V and 5 bases from J, with 9 bases between. This CDR3 comprises 12 residues. CDR1 is SEHNR and CDR2 is FQNEAQ in the germline V gene (reference sequence).

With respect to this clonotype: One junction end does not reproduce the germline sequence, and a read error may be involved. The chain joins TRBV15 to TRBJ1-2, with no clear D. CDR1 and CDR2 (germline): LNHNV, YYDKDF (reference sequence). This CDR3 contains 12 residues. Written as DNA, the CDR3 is TGTGTCACCAGCGGCGCGTTGTATGGCTACACCTTC. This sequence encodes CVTSGALYGYTF.

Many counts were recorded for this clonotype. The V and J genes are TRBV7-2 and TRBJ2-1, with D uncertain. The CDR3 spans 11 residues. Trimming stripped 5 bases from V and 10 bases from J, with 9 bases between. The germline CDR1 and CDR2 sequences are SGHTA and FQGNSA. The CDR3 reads CASSLLLEQFF. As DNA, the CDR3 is TGTGCCAGCAGCCTACTCCTAGAGCAGTTCTTC.

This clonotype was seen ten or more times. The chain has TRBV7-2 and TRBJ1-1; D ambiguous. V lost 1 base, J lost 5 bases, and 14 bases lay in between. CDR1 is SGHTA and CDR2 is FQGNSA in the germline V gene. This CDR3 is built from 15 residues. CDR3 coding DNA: TGTGCCAGCAGCTTAGAGTGGGGTAGGGCGACTGAAGCTTTCTTT. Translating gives CASSLEWGRATEAFF.

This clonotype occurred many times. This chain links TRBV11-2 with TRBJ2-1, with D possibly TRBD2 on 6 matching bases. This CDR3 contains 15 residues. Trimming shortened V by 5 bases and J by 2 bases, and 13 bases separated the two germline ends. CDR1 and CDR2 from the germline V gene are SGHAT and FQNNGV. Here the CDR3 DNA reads TGTGCCAGCAGCCTAACGGCTAGCGCCTACAATGAGCAGTTCTTC. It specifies CASSLTASAYNEQFF.

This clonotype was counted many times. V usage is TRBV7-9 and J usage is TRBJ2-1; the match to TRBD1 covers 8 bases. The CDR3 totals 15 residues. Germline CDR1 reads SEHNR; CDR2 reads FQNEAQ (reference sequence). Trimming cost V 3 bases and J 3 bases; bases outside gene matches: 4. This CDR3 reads CASSFSGGRYNEQFF. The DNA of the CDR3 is TGTGCCAGCAGCTTCTCAGGGGGCCGCTACAATGAGCAGTTCTTC.

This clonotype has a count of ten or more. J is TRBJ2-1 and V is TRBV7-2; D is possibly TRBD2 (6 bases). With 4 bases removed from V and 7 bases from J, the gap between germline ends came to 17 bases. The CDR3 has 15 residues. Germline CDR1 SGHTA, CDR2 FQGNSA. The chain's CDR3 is CASSSGTHQGNEQFF. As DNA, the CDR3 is TGTGCCAGCAGCTCCGGGACTCACCAGGGAAATGAGCAGTTCTTC.

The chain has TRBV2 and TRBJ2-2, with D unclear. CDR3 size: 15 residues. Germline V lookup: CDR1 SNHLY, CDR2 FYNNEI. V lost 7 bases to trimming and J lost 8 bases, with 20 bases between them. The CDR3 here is CASKGERAHRGELFF. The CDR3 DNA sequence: TGTGCCAGCAAGGGCGAGCGCGCGCATCGTGGGGAGCTGTTTTTT.

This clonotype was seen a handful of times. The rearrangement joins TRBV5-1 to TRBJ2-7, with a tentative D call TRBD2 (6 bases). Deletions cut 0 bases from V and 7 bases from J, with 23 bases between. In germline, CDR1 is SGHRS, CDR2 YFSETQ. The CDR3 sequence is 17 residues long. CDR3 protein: CASSLGVQRRTTGEQYF. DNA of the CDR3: TGCGCCAGCAGCTTGGGAGTACAAAGGAGGACTACGGGGGAGCAGTACTTC.

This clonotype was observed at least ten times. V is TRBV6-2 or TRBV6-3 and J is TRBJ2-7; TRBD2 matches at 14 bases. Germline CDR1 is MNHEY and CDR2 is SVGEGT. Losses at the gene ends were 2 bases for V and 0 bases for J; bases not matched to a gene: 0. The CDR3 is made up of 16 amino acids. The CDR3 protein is CASSYGTSGSSYEQYF. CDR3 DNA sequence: TGTGCCAGCAGTTACGGGACTAGCGGGAGCTCCTACGAGCAGTACTTC.

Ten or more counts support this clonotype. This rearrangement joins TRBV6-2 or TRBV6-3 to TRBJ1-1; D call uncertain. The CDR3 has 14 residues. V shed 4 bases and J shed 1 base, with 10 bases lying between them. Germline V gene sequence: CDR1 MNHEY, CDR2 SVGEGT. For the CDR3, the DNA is TGTGCCAGCAGTTCGACGACATGGAACACTGAAGCTTTCTTT. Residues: CASSSTTWNTEAFF.

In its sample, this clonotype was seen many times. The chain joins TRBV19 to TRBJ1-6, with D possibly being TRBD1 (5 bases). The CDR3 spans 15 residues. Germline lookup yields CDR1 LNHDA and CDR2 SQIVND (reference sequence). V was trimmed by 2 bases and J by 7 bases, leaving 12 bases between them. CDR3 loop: CASSIPGMLNSPLHF. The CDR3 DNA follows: TGTGCCAGTAGTATACCAGGGATGCTAAATTCACCCCTCCACTTT.

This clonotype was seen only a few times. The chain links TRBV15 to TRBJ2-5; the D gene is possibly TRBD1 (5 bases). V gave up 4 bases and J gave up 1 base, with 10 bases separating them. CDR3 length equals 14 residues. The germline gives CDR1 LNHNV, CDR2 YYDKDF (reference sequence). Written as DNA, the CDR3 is TGTGCCACCAGCAAAACAGACAGCCAAGAGACCCAGTACTTC. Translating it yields CATSKTDSQETQYF.